This TCR beta chain is drawn from a study of T cell responses to AZD1222 COVID-19 vaccine. Clones were read by immunoSEQ multiplex PCR, and TCRdb kept only the in-frame ones, dropping some. Found here are approximately 190,000 clones, approximately 92% of them singletons; the top ten hold over 1%. This clone was seen a few times. Its antigen is unidentified. Looked up from germline, CDR1 is LNHNV and CDR2 is YYDKDF (reference sequence). Trimming shortened V by 1 base and J by 1 base, and 8 bases separated the two germline ends. CDR3 length: 15 amino acids. Notes on the study in general: There were vaccine-associated CD4 TCRs across spike, dominant at 160-218 and 743-854.

The clonotype was recovered from an adult in good health. V is TRBV15 and J is TRBJ1-5, with no clear D. The starting material was peripheral blood, obtained on day 0 of AZD1222 vaccination. CDR3 sequence (DNA): TGTGCCACCAGCAGAGCACGGTTAAGCAATCAGCCCCAGCATTTT. Amino acids: CATSRARLSNQPQHF.